One sample yielded the 29 T cell receptor beta chains listed below, sequenced in a study of Graves' ophthalmopathy and Graves' hyperthyroidism. Amplification of TCR beta CDR3 regions used RNA transcripts. The first-round RT-PCR employed HTBI primers together with the Qiagen OneStep RT-PCR kit. A multiplex PCR was then performed as the second round. TCRdb reprocessed the multiplex PCR reads via MiXCR and lists one record per CDR3 protein. Of 300,000 or so distinct CDR3 sequences detected, 17% appear once; the ten largest clones hold 9% to 15%. Sequencing input: peripheral blood. These receptors all stem from an adult man with Graves' ophthalmopathy.

This clonotype appeared a few times. This chain's CDR3 is CASSYGNGPAYEQYF. CDR3 coding DNA: TGTGCCAGCAGCTATGGAAACGGACCGGCCTACGAGCAGTACTTC. J is TRBJ2-7 and V is TRBV7-9, with D unresolved. CDR3 length: 15 amino acids. The V and J ends lost 4 bases and 2 bases respectively, with 15 bases between them. Germline values: CDR1 SEHNR, CDR2 FQNEAQ (reference sequence).

This clonotype was seen repeatedly, ten times or more. The gene calls are TRBV6-1 and TRBJ1-1; perhaps TRBD1 as D (6 bases). The germline V gene encodes CDR1 MNHNS and CDR2 SASEGT. This CDR3 is 14 amino acids long. The ends were cut back, 5 bases at V and 3 bases at J, with 13 bases in the middle. The CDR3: CASSPQGKHTEAFF. In DNA, the CDR3 is TGTGCCAGCAGTCCGCAGGGGAAACACACTGAAGCTTTCTTT.

There are many counts of this clonotype. The CDR3 ends on some other residue instead of the conserved phenylalanine or tryptophan, so this is likely a read error. The chain uses TRBV12-3 or TRBV12-4 and TRBJ1-2; TRBD1 is a possible D gene (5 bases). The CDR3 has 14 amino acids. V gave up 5 bases and J gave up 2 bases, with 12 bases separating them. The CDR3 loop reads CASSPGRQNYGYTS. The CDR3 DNA reads as TGTGCCAGCAGTCCGGGACGGCAGAACTATGGCTACACCTCC.

At least ten counts were recorded for this clonotype. This chain connects TRBV4-1 to TRBJ2-5; possibly TRBD1 or TRBD2 for D (6 bases each). Germline-derived CDR1 and CDR2 are MGHRA and YSYEKL. V was clipped by 2 bases and J by 1 base, with 20 bases between them. This CDR3 comprises 18 residues. CDR3 bases: TGCGCCAGCAGCCAATTTCGAGACAGAGGGGGAGGCCAAGAGACCCAGTACTTC. This translates into CASSQFRDRGGGQETQYF.

This clonotype was detected ten times or more. V is TRBV6-5 and J is TRBJ2-5; D gene uncertain. Trimming stripped 0 bases from V and 3 bases from J, with 5 bases between. Germline V gene lookup returns CDR1 MNHEY and CDR2 SVGAGI. The CDR3 contains 13 residues. The CDR3 sequence is CASSYSKEETQYF. As DNA, the CDR3 is TGTGCCAGCAGTTACTCGAAGGAAGAGACCCAGTACTTC.

This clonotype was counted many times. This chain links TRBV7-8 with TRBJ2-5; perhaps TRBD1 as D (6 bases). CDR1 is SGHVS and CDR2 is FQNEAQ in the germline V gene. The CDR3 loop spans 13 amino acids. Trimming cost V 4 bases and J 4 bases, with 10 bases left between them. CDR3 in DNA: TGTGCCAGCAGCTCCCCCAGGGGAGAGACCCAGTACTTC. This translates into CASSSPRGETQYF.

There are many counts of this clonotype. V is TRBV6-1 and J is TRBJ2-5; D perhaps matches TRBD2 (5 bases). This CDR3 contains 11 residues. Trimming shortened V by 7 bases and J by 5 bases, and 8 bases separated the two germline ends. The V gene's germline CDR1 is MNHNS and CDR2 SASEGT. CDR3 in amino acids: CASTRGETQYF. The CDR3 coding sequence is TGTGCCAGCACCAGAGGGGAGACCCAGTACTTC.

There are many counts of this clonotype. This chain uses TRBV6-1 with TRBJ2-1; D gene unclear. V lost 8 bases and J lost 6, with 17 bases in between. The V gene's germline CDR1 is MNHNS and CDR2 SASEGT. The CDR3 spans 14 residues. This CDR3 is CASLPGPKSNEQFF. The CDR3 DNA sequence: TGTGCCAGCCTCCCGGGCCCTAAGTCCAATGAGCAGTTCTTC.

This clonotype was counted at least ten times. The rearrangement links TRBV6-2 or TRBV6-3 to TRBJ1-5; TRBD1 agrees at 8 bases. The CDR3 length is 18 residues. V was clipped by 2 bases and J by 0 bases; unmatched bases: 9. CDR1 is MNHEY, CDR2 SVGEGT, per germline. The CDR3 protein is CASSYPLNRGNSNQPQHF. DNA of the CDR3: TGTGCCAGCAGTTACCCCCTGAACAGGGGGAATAGCAATCAGCCCCAGCATTTT.

Many counts were recorded for this clonotype. The chain has TRBV5-5 and TRBJ2-7, with 10 bases lining up with TRBD2. Per the germline V gene, CDR1 is SGHKS and CDR2 is YYEKEE (reference sequence). With 4 bases clipped from V and 2 bases from J, the junction kept 9 bases outside the gene matches. The CDR3 consists of 16 residues. For the CDR3, the DNA is TGTGCCAGCAGCCCGGACCGGACTAGCGGAACCTACGAGCAGTACTTC. It translates to CASSPDRTSGTYEQYF.

This clonotype was counted at least ten times. This rearrangement joins TRBV7-3 to TRBJ2-5; possible D gene TRBD1, 6 bases. This CDR3 spans 16 amino acids. CDR1 is SGHTA, CDR2 FQGTGA, per germline. The V end lost 3 bases, the J end lost 1 base, and 15 bases lay between the germline ends. The CDR3 loop reads CASSFNSGTRQETQYF. The CDR3 DNA follows: TGTGCCAGCAGCTTCAATTCCGGGACACGCCAAGAGACCCAGTACTTC.

This clonotype was detected ten times or more. The rearrangement uses TRBV2 and TRBJ2-5, with 7 bases aligning to TRBD1. Germline V CDR1 and CDR2: SNHLY, FYNNEI. J gave up 1 base and V 7 bases, and 3 bases lay outside the gene matches. The CDR3 runs to 13 residues. This chain's CDR3 is CASNTGVQETQYF. CDR3 nucleotides: TGTGCCAGCAACACAGGGGTCCAAGAGACCCAGTACTTC.

In its sample, this clonotype was seen many times. The chain employs TRBV28 and TRBJ1-1, with 7 bases that match TRBD1. Germline V gene lookup returns CDR1 MDHEN and CDR2 SYDVKM. J lost 7 bases, V lost 7 bases, and 6 bases had no gene match. The CDR3 covers 12 residues. DNA of the CDR3: TGTGCCAGCACCCTGGACAGGCTTGAAGCTTTCTTT. As protein: CASTLDRLEAFF.

The table lists this clonotype with a count of one. The chain is built from TRBV24-1 and TRBJ2-2; the D is unclear. The germline V gene encodes CDR1 KGHDR and CDR2 SFDVKD. V gave up 2 bases and J gave up 3 bases, with 6 bases separating them. This CDR3 is 14 amino acids long. The CDR3 DNA reads as TGTGCCACCAGTGATTCTTCGTACACCGGGGAGCTGTTTTTT. It is translated as CATSDSSYTGELFF.

The rearrangement links TRBV6-5 to TRBJ1-6; TRBD1 matches at 9 bases. The V and J ends lost 6 bases and 7 bases, in that order; junction bases with no gene match: 1. This CDR3 has 13 amino acids. Germline V gene sequence: CDR1 MNHEY, CDR2 SVGAGI. CDR3 protein: CASRDRGNSPLHF. The CDR3 DNA sequence: TGTGCCAGCAGAGACAGGGGGAATTCACCCCTCCACTTT.

CDR3 protein: CSAAGDRDTEAFF. The CDR3 region has the DNA TGCAGTGCTGCAGGGGATAGGGACACTGAAGCTTTCTTT. The V gene is TRBV20-1, the J gene TRBJ1-1, with a possible D match to TRBD1 (6 bases). The germline CDR1 and CDR2 sequences are DFQATT and SNEGSKA (reference sequence). This CDR3 has 13 amino acids. V was cut by 5 bases and J by 3 bases, with 13 bases left in between.

This clonotype was seen repeatedly, ten times or more. V and J are TRBV4-3 and TRBJ1-2, with D hard to call. Germline assignment: CDR1 LGHNA and CDR2 YSLEER. V dropped 0 bases and J dropped 2 bases, with 7 bases sitting between them. The CDR3 covers 14 residues. The CDR3 DNA is TGCGCCAGCAGCCAAGAGTGGGAGAACTATGGCTACACCTTC. It encodes CASSQEWENYGYTF.

This clonotype was found many times. V and J are TRBV30 and TRBJ2-7; the D call may be TRBD1 or TRBD2 (6 bases each). Trimming removed 0 bases from V and 2 bases from J, with 11 bases in between. From germline, CDR1 is GTSNPN and CDR2 SVGIG (reference sequence). The CDR3 contains 14 residues. The CDR3 loop is CAWSVGGGAYEQYF. The CDR3 DNA follows: TGTGCCTGGAGTGTAGGAGGGGGAGCCTACGAGCAGTACTTC.

In this sample, this clonotype turned up a few times. The chain employs TRBV12-3 or TRBV12-4 and TRBJ1-1, with D tentatively TRBD1 (6 bases). V gave up 3 bases and J gave up 2 bases, with 13 bases separating them. This CDR3 region has 15 residues. CDR3 sequence: CASSFSGQQNTEAFF. The CDR3 nucleotides read TGTGCCAGCAGTTTCAGTGGACAGCAAAACACTGAAGCTTTCTTT.

This clonotype was seen only a few times. The genes are TRBV5-8 and TRBJ2-2; maybe TRBD1 (6 bases). Trimming removed 3 bases at V and 4 bases at J, with 13 bases between. The CDR3 sequence is 15 residues long. Germline CDR1 and CDR2: SGHTS and YDEGEE. The CDR3 loop is CASSSQTGFTGELFF. The CDR3 DNA reads TGTGCCAGCAGCTCTCAAACAGGGTTCACCGGGGAGCTGTTTTTT.

This clonotype has a handful of counts. V and J are TRBV7-2 and TRBJ2-4; 7 bases align to TRBD1. Gene TRBJ2-5 matches the end of the DNA better, so the J call may be wrong. The germline V gene has CDR1 SGHTA and CDR2 FQGNSA. The CDR3 extends over 16 amino acids. CDR3 loop: CASSPRQGGLLETQYF. CDR3 DNA: TGTGCCAGCAGCCCCCGACAGGGCGGTCTATTGGAGACCCAGTACTTC.

The chain links TRBV6-1 to TRBJ1-5; D is undetermined. The CDR3 extends over 13 amino acids. Between the trimmed V and J ends, which lost 2 bases and 3 bases, there was a span of 5 bases. Germline V gene data show CDR1 as MNHNS and CDR2 as SASEGT. DNA of the CDR3: TGTGCCAGCAGTGAAAAACTCAATCAGCCCCAGCATTTT. Translating gives CASSEKLNQPQHF.

There are many counts of this clonotype. This chain uses TRBV2 with TRBJ1-1; TRBD1 might be the D (6 bases). Looked up from germline, CDR1 is SNHLY and CDR2 is FYNNEI. The CDR3 length is 14 residues. Trimming took 8 bases from V and 0 from J, leaving 13 bases between them. The CDR3 protein is CASHREVMNTEAFF. CDR3 nucleotides: TGTGCCAGCCACAGGGAGGTCATGAACACTGAAGCTTTCTTT. The entire variable domain, with the rest obtained from reference TRBV2 and TRBJ1-1, is as follows: EPEVTQTPSHQVTQMGQEVILRCVPISNHLYFYWYRQILGQKVEFLVSFYNNEISEKSEIFDDQFSVERPDGSNFTLKIRSTKLEDSAMYFCASHREVMNTEAFFGQGTRLTVV.

Only one count was recorded for this clonotype. The V call is TRBV6-5, the J call TRBJ2-7, with no clear D. Germline V gene data show CDR1 as MNHEY and CDR2 as SVGAGI. V lost 4 bases and J lost 4, with 8 bases in between. This CDR3 spans 12 amino acids. The CDR3 coding sequence is TGTGCCAGCAGTTCGTATAGGTACGAGCAGTACTTC. Its translation is CASSSYRYEQYF.

This clonotype was picked up many times. The gene calls are TRBV30 and TRBJ1-5; D not certain. CDR1 GTSNPN and CDR2 SVGIG come from the germline V gene (reference sequence). With 0 bases removed from V and 3 bases from J, the gap between germline ends came to 6 bases. The CDR3 covers 13 residues. Here the CDR3 reads CAWSVRYNQPQHF. CDR3 coding DNA: TGTGCCTGGAGTGTCCGTTACAATCAGCCCCAGCATTTT.

This clonotype showed up many times. V is TRBV6-2 or TRBV6-3 and J is TRBJ2-5; D tentatively fits TRBD1 or TRBD2 (6 bases each). Trimming cost V 6 bases and J 3 bases, with 20 bases left between them. The germline V gene encodes CDR1 MNHEY and CDR2 SVGEGT. The CDR3 contains 16 residues. CDR3 DNA sequence: TGTGCCAGCAGCGCCGCAGGGGCGGGAATTGAAGAGACCCAGTACTTC. It specifies CASSAAGAGIEETQYF.

V is TRBV7-2 and J is TRBJ1-2; D not resolved. From germline, CDR1 is SGHTA and CDR2 FQGNSA. There are 12 residues in the CDR3. Trimming removed 8 bases at V and 4 bases at J, with 11 bases between. CDR3 in amino acids: CASGNSVYGYTF. The CDR3 DNA reads as TGTGCCAGCGGGAATTCAGTCTATGGCTACACCTTC.

The J gene is TRBJ2-7, the V gene TRBV20-1; tentative D call: TRBD1 (5 bases). Germline CDR1 DFQATT, CDR2 SNEGSKA (reference sequence). The CDR3 extends over 13 amino acids. The germline V and J ends were trimmed by 0 bases and 2 bases, with 8 bases remaining between them. DNA of the CDR3: TGCAGTGCTAGAGATGTCAGGGCCTACGAGCAGTACTTC. Its translation is CSARDVRAYEQYF.

This clonotype was observed at least ten times. This rearrangement joins TRBV19 to TRBJ2-3; 8 bases agree with TRBD1. Germline V gene lookup returns CDR1 LNHDA and CDR2 SQIVND (reference sequence). The CDR3 sequence is 14 residues long. J lost 6 bases, V lost 10 bases, and 12 bases had no gene match. The CDR3 region has the DNA TGTGCCACCAGACTTCAGACAGGGGTGGATACGCAGTATTTT. As protein: CATRLQTGVDTQYF.